The rows below give T cell receptor beta chains drawn from one sample of a study of cytomegalovirus exposure and HLA in healthy donors. TCRdb's table, derived via immunoSEQ multiplex PCR, lists solely in-frame clones and lacks some. The sample features approximately 170,000 clones, with around 0.8% in its top ten. Sequencing used PBMCs. The receptors stem from a woman aged 18-30 years in good health and CMV-seropositive. Each CDR3 is given with its conserved first and last residue. The D gene is left open where the match is weak.

TRBJ2-7 | TRBV10-1 | - | CASSEIRTGTYEQYF | TGCGCCAGCAGTGAAATCCGTACAGGGACCTACGAGCAGTACTTC
TRBJ1-5 | TRBV7-9 | TRBD1 | CASSSPGTGDGQPQHF | TGTGCCAGCAGCTCCCCCGGGACAGGGGACGGTCAGCCCCAGCATTTT
TRBJ1-2 | TRBV28 | TRBD1 | CASSPPGQGTSYGYTF | TGTGCCAGCAGTCCCCCGGGACAGGGGACATCTTATGGCTACACCTTC
TRBJ2-1 | TRBV5-4 | TRBD1 | CASSLGGQGDNEQFF | TGTGCCAGCAGCTTGGGGGGACAGGGGGACAATGAGCAGTTCTTC
TRBJ2-1 | TRBV15 | TRBD2 | CATSTINRGSPPYNEQFF | TGTGCCACCAGCACCATAAATCGCGGGAGCCCCCCCTACAATGAGCAGTTCTTC
TRBJ2-2 | TRBV6-4 | - | CATSPQARNTGELFF | TGTGCCACTAGCCCGCAGGCCAGGAACACCGGGGAGCTGTTTTTT
TRBJ2-3 | TRBV5-4 | TRBD1 | CASSPLSWTGEDVTDTQYF | TGTGCCAGCAGCCCACTCAGCTGGACAGGGGAGGACGTCACAGATACGCAGTATTTT
TRBJ2-1 | TRBV2 | TRBD1 | CASSDGTGGKQFF | TGTGCCAGCAGTGATGGGACAGGAGGAAAGCAGTTCTTC
TRBJ2-3 | TRBV11-1 | TRBD2 | CASSLGLAGGLTDTQYF | TGTGCCAGCAGCCTCGGACTAGCGGGGGGCCTCACAGATACGCAGTATTTT
TRBJ2-7 | TRBV6-5 | TRBD2 | CASRRGGSSYEQYF | TGTGCCAGCAGGCGGGGAGGGAGCTCCTACGAGCAGTACTTC
TRBJ2-3 | TRBV28 | TRBD2 | CASSLMQRGVRTDTQYF | TGTGCCAGCAGTTTAATGCAGCGGGGAGTGCGCACAGATACGCAGTATTTT
TRBJ2-3 | TRBV4-2 | TRBD2 | CASSQDFWGSGGQADTQYF | TGTGCCAGCAGCCAAGATTTCTGGGGGAGCGGGGGGCAGGCAGATACGCAGTATTTT
TRBJ1-4 | TRBV5-5 | - | CASSFTSGLTNEKLFF | TGTGCCAGCAGCTTCACAAGCGGGTTAACTAATGAAAAACTGTTTTTT
TRBJ2-4 | TRBV12-2 | - | CASRLELGGAKNIQYF | TGTGCAAGTCGCTTGGAACTTGGGGGGGCCAAAAACATTCAGTACTTC
TRBJ2-7 | TRBV7-2 | - | CASSLNVVEQYF | TGTGCCAGCAGCTTAAATGTCGTCGAGCAGTACTTC
TRBJ1-2 | TRBV5-4 | - | CASSSDGLYGYTF | TGTGCCAGCAGCTCGGACGGACTCTATGGCTACACCTTC
TRBJ1-2 | TRBV6-6 | - | CASSTGEVYGYTF | TGTGCCAGCAGTACGGGTGAGGTATATGGCTACACCTTC
TRBJ2-1 | TRBV4-3 | - | CASSQVVGGKNEQFF | TGCGCCAGCAGCCAAGTCGTGGGGGGTAAAAATGAGCAGTTCTTC
TRBJ2-3 | TRBV5-5 | - | CASGSPPGSTDTQYF | TGTGCCAGCGGGTCGCCGCCGGGGAGCACAGATACGCAGTATTTT
TRBJ1-1 | TRBV6-5 | - | CASSYDRKNTEAFF | TGTGCCAGCAGTTATGACAGAAAGAACACTGAAGCTTTCTTT